Sequencing of this T cell receptor beta chain was carried out in a study of graft-versus-host responses after intestinal transplantation. This clone occurred a few times. Germline V gene lookup returns CDR1 MGHRA and CDR2 YSYEKL. This CDR3 is 14 amino acids long. J gave up 5 bases and V 3 bases, and 6 bases lay outside the gene matches. The assay was immunoSEQ multiplex PCR, and TCRdb's table has in-frame clones only and misses some. Of some 13,000 clones listed, 70% to 90% are singletons. The material sequenced was PBMCs, taken after intestinal transplantation. This clonotype was sampled from a human patient who received an intestinal transplant, so some T cells may come from the graft donor. V is TRBV4-1 and J is TRBJ1-2; TRBD1 matches 7 bases. The CDR3 sequence is CASSHIGTDYGYTF. The CDR3 DNA reads as TGCGCCAGCAGCCATATCGGGACAGATTATGGCTACACCTTC.